This section outlines one TCR beta chain sequence together with its context. The source of the sample is a study of blood T cell repertoires in COVID-19. Study-wide background: Both acute and convalescent COVID-19 samples were obtained from the United States, Italy and Spain.

Authors' analysis steps: Amplifying reference gene primers gave estimates of nucleated cell counts. Produced via immunoSEQ multiplex PCR; TCRdb's table is partial and in-frame only. The V and J calls and the clone size are those of that table, but D and trimming were determined from the DNA. The sample has 150,000 to 200,000 clones; roughly four fifths are singletons. The Seattle patients joined while their infection was active and were tracked longitudinally afterward. The ends lost 2 bases at V and 7 bases at J; junction bases unmatched: 17. The CDR3 sequence is 18 residues long. Germline assignment: CDR1 MNHEY and CDR2 SMNVEV (reference sequence).

The rearrangement links TRBV27 to TRBJ2-7, with 10 nucleotides matching TRBD1. Source material: peripheral blood. This TCR derives from a woman in her 70s with COVID-19, enrolled during active disease. CDR3 bases: TGTGCCAGCAGTTTAAGACCTGGGGGGACAGGGGCCTTTGTAGAGCAGTACTTC. Translated, it gives CASSLRPGGTGAFVEQYF.